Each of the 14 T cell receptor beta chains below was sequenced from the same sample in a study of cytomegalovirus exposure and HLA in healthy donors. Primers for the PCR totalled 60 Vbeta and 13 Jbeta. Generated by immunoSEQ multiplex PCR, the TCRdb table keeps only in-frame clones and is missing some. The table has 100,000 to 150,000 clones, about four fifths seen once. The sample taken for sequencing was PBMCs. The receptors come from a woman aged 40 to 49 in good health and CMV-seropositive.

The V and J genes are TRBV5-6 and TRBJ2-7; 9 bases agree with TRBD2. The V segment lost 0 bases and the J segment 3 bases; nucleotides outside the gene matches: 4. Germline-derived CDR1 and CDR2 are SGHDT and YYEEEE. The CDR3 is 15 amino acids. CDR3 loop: CASSLVVAGVYEQYF. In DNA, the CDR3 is TGTGCCAGCAGCTTGGTGGTAGCGGGAGTCTACGAGCAGTACTTC.

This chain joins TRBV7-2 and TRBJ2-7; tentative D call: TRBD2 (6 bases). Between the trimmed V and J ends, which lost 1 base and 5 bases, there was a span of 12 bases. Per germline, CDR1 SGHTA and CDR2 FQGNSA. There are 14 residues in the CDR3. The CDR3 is CASSLDGGPDEQYF. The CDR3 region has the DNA TGTGCCAGCAGCTTAGACGGAGGGCCGGACGAGCAGTACTTC.

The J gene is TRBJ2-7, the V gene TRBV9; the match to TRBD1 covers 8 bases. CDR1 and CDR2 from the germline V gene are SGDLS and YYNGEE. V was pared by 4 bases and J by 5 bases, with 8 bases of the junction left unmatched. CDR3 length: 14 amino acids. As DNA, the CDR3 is TGTGCCAGCAGCCCGGGACAGGTTAGCCACGAGCAGTACTTC. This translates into CASSPGQVSHEQYF.

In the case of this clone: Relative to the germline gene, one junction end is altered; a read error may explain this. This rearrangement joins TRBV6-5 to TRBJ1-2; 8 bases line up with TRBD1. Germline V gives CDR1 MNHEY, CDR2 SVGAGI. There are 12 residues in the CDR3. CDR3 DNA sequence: TGTGCCAGCGGTTACCAGACAGGGGACTACACCTTC. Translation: CASGYQTGDYTF.

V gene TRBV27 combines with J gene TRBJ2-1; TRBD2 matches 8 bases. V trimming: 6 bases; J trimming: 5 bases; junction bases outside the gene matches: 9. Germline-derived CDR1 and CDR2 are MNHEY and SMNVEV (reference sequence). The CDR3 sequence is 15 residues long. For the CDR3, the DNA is TGTGCCAGCAGATTAGCGGGAACAAGAAACAATGAGCAGTTCTTC. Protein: CASRLAGTRNNEQFF.

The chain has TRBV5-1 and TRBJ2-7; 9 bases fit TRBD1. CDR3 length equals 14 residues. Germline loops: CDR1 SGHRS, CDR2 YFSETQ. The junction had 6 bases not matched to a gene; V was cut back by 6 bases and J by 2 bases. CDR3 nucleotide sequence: TGCGCCAGCACCCCCCGGACAGGGGCCTACGAGCAGTACTTC. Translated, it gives CASTPRTGAYEQYF.

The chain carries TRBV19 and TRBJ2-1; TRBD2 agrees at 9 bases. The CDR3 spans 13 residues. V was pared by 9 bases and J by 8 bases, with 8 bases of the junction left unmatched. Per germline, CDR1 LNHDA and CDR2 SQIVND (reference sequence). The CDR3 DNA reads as TGTGCCAGCGCAGTAGCGGGAGAGTATGAGCAGTTCTTC. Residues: CASAVAGEYEQFF.

This chain's CDR3 is CASSGTSGEQETQYF. CDR3 coding DNA: TGTGCCAGCAGTGGGACTAGCGGGGAACAAGAGACCCAGTACTTC. V usage is TRBV6-1 and J usage is TRBJ2-5, with 12 bases identical to TRBD2. Per germline, CDR1 MNHNS and CDR2 SASEGT. This CDR3 spans 15 amino acids. The ends lost 4 bases at V and 2 bases at J; junction bases unmatched: 2.

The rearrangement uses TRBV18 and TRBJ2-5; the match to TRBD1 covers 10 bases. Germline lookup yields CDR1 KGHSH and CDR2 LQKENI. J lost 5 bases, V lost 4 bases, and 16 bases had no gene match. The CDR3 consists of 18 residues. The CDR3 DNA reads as TGTGCCAGCTCACTCTACTCGACAGGACAGGGGGAAAGGGAGACCCAGTACTTC. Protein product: CASSLYSTGQGERETQYF.

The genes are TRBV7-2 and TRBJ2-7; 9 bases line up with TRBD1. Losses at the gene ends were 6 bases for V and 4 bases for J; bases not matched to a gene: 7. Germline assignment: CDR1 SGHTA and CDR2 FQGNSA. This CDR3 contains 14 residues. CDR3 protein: CASRPGTGLYEQYF. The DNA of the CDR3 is TGTGCCAGCAGACCCGGGACAGGGTTGTACGAGCAGTACTTC.

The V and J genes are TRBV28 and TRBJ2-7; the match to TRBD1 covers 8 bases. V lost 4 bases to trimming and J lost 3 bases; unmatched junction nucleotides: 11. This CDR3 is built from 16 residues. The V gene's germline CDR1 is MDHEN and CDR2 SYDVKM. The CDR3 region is CASSSLLGTGNYEQYF. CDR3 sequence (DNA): TGTGCCAGCAGTTCCCTACTTGGGACAGGTAACTACGAGCAGTACTTC.

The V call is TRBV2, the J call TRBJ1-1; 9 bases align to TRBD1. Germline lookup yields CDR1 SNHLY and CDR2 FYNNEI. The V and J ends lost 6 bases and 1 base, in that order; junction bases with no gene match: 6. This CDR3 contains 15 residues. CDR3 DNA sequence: TGTGCCAGCAGCCAACAGGGGGCCGGGAACACTGAAGCTTTCTTT. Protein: CASSQQGAGNTEAFF.

In DNA, the CDR3 is TGTGCCAGCACCGGCGGGGGGAGCAATCAGCCCCAGCATTTT. Translating it yields CASTGGGSNQPQHF. The chain joins TRBV6-4 to TRBJ1-5; D may be TRBD1 (5 bases). Germline V lookup: CDR1 MRHNA, CDR2 SNTAGT. This CDR3 is 14 amino acids long. Between the trimmed V and J ends, which lost 7 bases and 1 base, there was a span of 11 bases.

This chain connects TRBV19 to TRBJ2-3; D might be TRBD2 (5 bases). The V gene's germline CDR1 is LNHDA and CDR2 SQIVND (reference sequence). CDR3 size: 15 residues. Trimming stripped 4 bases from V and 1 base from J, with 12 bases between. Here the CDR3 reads CASSNRMGGTDTQYF. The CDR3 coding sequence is TGTGCCAGTAGTAACAGAATGGGAGGCACAGATACGCAGTATTTT.